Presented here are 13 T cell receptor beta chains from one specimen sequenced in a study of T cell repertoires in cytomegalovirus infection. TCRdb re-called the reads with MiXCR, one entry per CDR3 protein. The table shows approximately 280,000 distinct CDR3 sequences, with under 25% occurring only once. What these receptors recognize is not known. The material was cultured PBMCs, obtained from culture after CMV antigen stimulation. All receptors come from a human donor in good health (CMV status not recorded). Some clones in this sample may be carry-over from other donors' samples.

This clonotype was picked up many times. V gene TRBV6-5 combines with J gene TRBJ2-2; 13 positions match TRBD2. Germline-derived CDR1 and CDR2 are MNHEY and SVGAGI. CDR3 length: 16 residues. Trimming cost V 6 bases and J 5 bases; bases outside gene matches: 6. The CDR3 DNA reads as TGTGCCAGCAGCCTCTTACTAGCGGGAGGGACCGGGGAGCTGTTTTTT. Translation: CASSLLLAGGTGELFF.

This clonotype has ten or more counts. Written as DNA, the CDR3 is TGTGCCAGCCGAGACTATGAGCAGTTCTTC. Its translation is CASRDYEQFF. This chain links TRBV7-2 with TRBJ2-1; D remains ambiguous. The V end was cut by 8 bases, the J end by 8 bases, with 7 bases between. CDR3 size: 10 residues. Looked up from germline, CDR1 is SGHTA and CDR2 is FQGNSA.

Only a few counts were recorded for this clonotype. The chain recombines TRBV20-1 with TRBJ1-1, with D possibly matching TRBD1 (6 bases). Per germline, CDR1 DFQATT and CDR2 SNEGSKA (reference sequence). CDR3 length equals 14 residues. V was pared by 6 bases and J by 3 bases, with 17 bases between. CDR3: CSAPPIRGHTEAFF. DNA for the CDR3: TGCAGTGCCCCGCCTATCAGGGGACACACTGAAGCTTTCTTT.

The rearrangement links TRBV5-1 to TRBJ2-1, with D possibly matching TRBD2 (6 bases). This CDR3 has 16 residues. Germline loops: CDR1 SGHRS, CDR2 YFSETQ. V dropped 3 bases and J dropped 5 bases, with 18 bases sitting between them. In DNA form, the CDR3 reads TGCGCCAGCAGCTACCTATTCGGGGACTCAAACAATGAGCAGTTCTTC. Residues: CASSYLFGDSNNEQFF.

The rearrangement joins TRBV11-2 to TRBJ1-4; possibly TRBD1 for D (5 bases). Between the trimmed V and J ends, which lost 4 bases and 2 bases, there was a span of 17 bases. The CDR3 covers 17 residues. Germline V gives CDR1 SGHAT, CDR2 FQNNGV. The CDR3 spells CASSYIRGVVTNEKLFF. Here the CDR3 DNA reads TGTGCCAGCAGCTACATTCGGGGGGTCGTCACTAATGAAAAACTGTTTTTT.

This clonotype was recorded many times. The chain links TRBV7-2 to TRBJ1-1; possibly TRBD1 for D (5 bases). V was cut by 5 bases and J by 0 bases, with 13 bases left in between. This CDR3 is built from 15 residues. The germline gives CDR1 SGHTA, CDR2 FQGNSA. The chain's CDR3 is CASSRTGGVNTEAFF. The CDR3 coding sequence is TGTGCCAGCAGCCGAACAGGAGGGGTGAACACTGAAGCTTTCTTT.

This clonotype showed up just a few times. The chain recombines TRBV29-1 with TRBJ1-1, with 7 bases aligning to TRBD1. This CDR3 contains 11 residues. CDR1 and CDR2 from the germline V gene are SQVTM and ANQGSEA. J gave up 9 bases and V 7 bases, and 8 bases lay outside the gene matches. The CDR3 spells CSGDRQGQAFF. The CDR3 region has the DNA TGCAGCGGCGACCGACAGGGCCAAGCTTTCTTT. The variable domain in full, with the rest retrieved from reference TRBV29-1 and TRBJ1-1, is SAVISQKPSRDICQRGTSLTIQCQVDSQVTMMFWYRQQPGQSLTLIATANQGSEATYESGFVIDKFPISRPNLTFSTLTVSNMSPEDSSIYLCSGDRQGQAFFGQGTRLTVV.

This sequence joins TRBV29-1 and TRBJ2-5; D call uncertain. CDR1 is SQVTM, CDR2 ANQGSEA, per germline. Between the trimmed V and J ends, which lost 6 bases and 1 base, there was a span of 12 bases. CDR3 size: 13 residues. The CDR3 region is CSVPARRQETQYF. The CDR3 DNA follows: TGCAGCGTCCCGGCGCGGCGCCAAGAGACCCAGTACTTC. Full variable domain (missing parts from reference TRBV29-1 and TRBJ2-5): SAVISQKPSRDICQRGTSLTIQCQVDSQVTMMFWYRQQPGQSLTLIATANQGSEATYESGFVIDKFPISRPNLTFSTLTVSNMSPEDSSIYLCSVPARRQETQYFGPGTRLLVL.

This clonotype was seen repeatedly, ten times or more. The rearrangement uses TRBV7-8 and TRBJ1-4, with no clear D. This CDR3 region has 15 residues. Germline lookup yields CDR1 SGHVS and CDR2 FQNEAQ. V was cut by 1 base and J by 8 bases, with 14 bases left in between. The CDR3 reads CASSLEGSGGEKLFF. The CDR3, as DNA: TGTGCCAGCAGCTTAGAGGGTTCGGGTGGGGAAAAACTGTTTTTT.

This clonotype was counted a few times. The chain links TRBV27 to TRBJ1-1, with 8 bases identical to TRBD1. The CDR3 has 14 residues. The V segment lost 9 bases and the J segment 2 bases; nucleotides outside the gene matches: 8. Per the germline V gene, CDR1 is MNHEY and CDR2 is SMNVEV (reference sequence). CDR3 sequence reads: CASLHTGGNTEAFF. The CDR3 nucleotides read TGTGCCAGTCTCCATACAGGGGGTAACACTGAAGCTTTCTTT.

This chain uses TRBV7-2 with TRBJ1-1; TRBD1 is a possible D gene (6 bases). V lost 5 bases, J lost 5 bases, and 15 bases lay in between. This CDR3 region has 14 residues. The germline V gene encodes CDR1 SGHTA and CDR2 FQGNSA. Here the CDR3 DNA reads TGTGCCAGCAGCATACAGGGTTCGGGAACTGAAGCTTTCTTT. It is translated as CASSIQGSGTEAFF. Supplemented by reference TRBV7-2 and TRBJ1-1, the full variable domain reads GAGVSQSPSNKVTEKGKDVELRCDPISGHTALYWYRQSLGQGLEFLIYFQGNSAPDKSGLPSDRFSAERTGGSVSTLTIQRTQQEDSAVYLCASSIQGSGTEAFFGQGTRLTVV.

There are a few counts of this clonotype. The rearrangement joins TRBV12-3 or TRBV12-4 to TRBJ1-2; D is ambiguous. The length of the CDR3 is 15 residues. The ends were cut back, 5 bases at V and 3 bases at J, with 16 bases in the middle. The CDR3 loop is CASSPRGGLYYGYTF. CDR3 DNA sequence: TGTGCCAGCAGTCCCCGCGGTGGACTGTACTATGGCTACACCTTC.

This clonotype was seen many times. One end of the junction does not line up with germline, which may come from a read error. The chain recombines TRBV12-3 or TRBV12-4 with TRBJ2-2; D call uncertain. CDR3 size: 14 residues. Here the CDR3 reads CASSLGGNTGELFF. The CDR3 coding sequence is TGTGCCAGCAGCTTAGGCGGGAACACCGGGGAGCTGTTTTTT.